This TCR beta chain derives from a study of OX40 agonist ivuxolimab in advanced cancers. Study context: Hepatocellular carcinoma, melanoma, renal cell or head and neck cancer occurred in dose-escalation patients. Those enrolled were roughly 85% male, with a mean age of approximately 60 years and ages from about 20 to 80. Whole-study findings and limits: Circulating CD4+ and CD8+ T cells showed clonal expansion by week 6 at 0.1 to 3.0 mg/kg.

The method was immunoSEQ multiplex PCR; TCRdb's version includes in-frame clones alone and lacks a portion of them. The sample has about 77,000 clones, under 90% seen once. In the case of this clone: Its target is not known.

Germline V gives CDR1 SGHNT, CDR2 YYREEE (reference sequence). The germline V and J ends were trimmed by 2 bases and 2 bases, with 7 bases remaining between them. The CDR3 sequence is 13 residues long. The chain uses TRBV5-4 and TRBJ1-2; D perhaps matches TRBD1 (6 bases). The TCR originated in an adult with an advanced solid tumor such as melanoma, head and neck, liver or kidney cancer. This specimen was CD4+ or CD8+ T cells sorted from blood, taken in a trial of the OX40 agonist ivuxolimab. For the CDR3, the DNA is TGTGCCAGCAGCTTCACAGGGAACTATGGCTACACCTTC. Its translation: CASSFTGNYGYTF.